Below, 5 T cell receptor beta chains from the same sample are listed, as sequenced in a study of blood T cell repertoires in COVID-19. Profiling relied on immunoSEQ multiplex PCR, and the TCRdb table lists in-frame clones only, not all of them. The sample lists 320,000 or so clones, 80% to 90% occurring once. The sequencing sample was made of PBMCs or T cells enriched from blood (not recorded which). These receptors originate from a man aged 25 to 40 who had recovered from COVID-19.

This chain connects TRBV3-1 (or the pseudogene TRBV3-2) to TRBJ2-3, with D possibly being TRBD2 (5 bases). The CDR3 contains 15 residues. V gave up 0 bases and J gave up 2 bases, with 9 bases separating them. The germline V gene has CDR1 LGHDT and CDR2 YNNKEL (reference sequence). The CDR3 loop reads CASSQEGRITDTQYF. The CDR3 region has the DNA TGTGCCAGCAGCCAAGAAGGGAGAATCACAGATACGCAGTATTTT.

This clone was seen only once. V usage is TRBV30 and J usage is TRBJ2-3; D gene ambiguous. Trimming stripped 2 bases from V and 6 bases from J, with 12 bases between. The CDR3 runs to 13 residues. Looked up from germline, CDR1 is GTSNPN and CDR2 is SVGIG (reference sequence). CDR3 nucleotide sequence: TGTGCCTGGAGTCTCGCTATGGTGGATACGCAGTATTTT. This codes for CAWSLAMVDTQYF.

The genes are TRBV7-9 and TRBJ2-1; 8 nucleotides align to TRBD1. The trim removed 1 base at V and 0 bases at J, leaving 5 bases unmatched. CDR3 length equals 17 residues. From germline, CDR1 is SEHNR and CDR2 FQNEAQ (reference sequence). CDR3 nucleotides: TGTGCCAGCAGCTTAGGGACAGGGAGAACCTCCTACAATGAGCAGTTCTTC. Translating gives CASSLGTGRTSYNEQFF. Looking up the rest from reference TRBV7-9 and TRBJ2-1 gives the full variable domain: DTGVSQNPRHKITKRGQNVTFRCDPISEHNRLYWYRQTLGQGPEFLTYFQNEAQLEKSRLLSDRFSAERPKGSFSTLEIQRTEQGDSAMYLCASSLGTGRTSYNEQFFGPGTRLTVL.

This clone was recorded once. This sequence joins TRBV5-1 and TRBJ2-1; 7 positions agree with TRBD2. The J segment lost 3 bases and the V segment lost 3 bases, leaving 6 bases of the junction unmatched. The CDR3 consists of 15 residues. CDR1 and CDR2 (germline): SGHRS, YFSETQ. The CDR3 nucleotides are TGCGCCAGCAGCTGGGCTGGGGGGGACTACAATGAGCAGTTCTTC. Protein sequence: CASSWAGGDYNEQFF.

This chain uses TRBV4-2 with TRBJ2-3; TRBD2 matches 11 bases. There are 21 residues in the CDR3. CDR1 is LGHNA and CDR2 is YNFKEQ in the germline V gene. V dropped 0 bases and J dropped 1; count of bases not matched to a gene: 15. The DNA of the CDR3 is TGTGCCAGCAGCCAAGAATTGGCGGTATTTAGCGGGGGGGCCGGCACAGATACGCAGTATTTT. This translates into CASSQELAVFSGGAGTDTQYF.